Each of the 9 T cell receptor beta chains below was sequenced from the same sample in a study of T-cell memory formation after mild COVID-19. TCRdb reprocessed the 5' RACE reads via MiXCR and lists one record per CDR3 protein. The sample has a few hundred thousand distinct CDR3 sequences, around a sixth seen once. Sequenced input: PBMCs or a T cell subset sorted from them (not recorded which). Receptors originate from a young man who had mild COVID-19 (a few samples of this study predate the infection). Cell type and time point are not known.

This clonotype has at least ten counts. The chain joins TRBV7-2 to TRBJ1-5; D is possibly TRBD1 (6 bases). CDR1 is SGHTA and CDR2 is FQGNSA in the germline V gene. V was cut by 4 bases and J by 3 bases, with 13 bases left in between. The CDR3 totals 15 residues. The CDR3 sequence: CASSSEGHLNQPQHF. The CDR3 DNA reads TGTGCCAGCAGCTCAGAGGGACATCTCAATCAGCCCCAGCATTTT. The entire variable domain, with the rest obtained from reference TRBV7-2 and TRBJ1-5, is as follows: GAGVSQSPSNKVTEKGKDVELRCDPISGHTALYWYRQSLGQGLEFLIYFQGNSAPDKSGLPSDRFSAERTGGSVSTLTIQRTQQEDSAVYLCASSSEGHLNQPQHFGDGTRLSIL.

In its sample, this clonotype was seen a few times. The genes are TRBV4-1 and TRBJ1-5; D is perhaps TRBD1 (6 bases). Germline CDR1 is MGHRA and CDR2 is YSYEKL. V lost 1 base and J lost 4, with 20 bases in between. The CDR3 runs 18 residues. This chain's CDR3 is CASSQGVVRTGTNQPQHF. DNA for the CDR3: TGCGCCAGCAGCCAAGGGGTGGTCCGTACAGGGACAAATCAGCCCCAGCATTTT.

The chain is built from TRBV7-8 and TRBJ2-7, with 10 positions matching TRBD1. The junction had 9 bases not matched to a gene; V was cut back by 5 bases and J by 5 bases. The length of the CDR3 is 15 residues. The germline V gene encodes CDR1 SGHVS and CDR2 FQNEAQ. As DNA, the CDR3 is TGTGCCAGCAGCCCCGACAGGGGGCGACGGGACGAGCAGTACTTC. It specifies CASSPDRGRRDEQYF.

This chain's CDR3 is CATSARGGINTGELFF. The DNA for the CDR3 is TGTGCCACCAGTGCCCGCGGGGGTATAAACACCGGGGAGCTGTTTTTT. V is TRBV24-1 and J is TRBJ2-2; 7 bases are a match to TRBD2. CDR1 and CDR2 (germline): KGHDR, SFDVKD. The CDR3 is 16 amino acids. The V segment lost 5 bases and the J segment 2 bases; nucleotides outside the gene matches: 7.

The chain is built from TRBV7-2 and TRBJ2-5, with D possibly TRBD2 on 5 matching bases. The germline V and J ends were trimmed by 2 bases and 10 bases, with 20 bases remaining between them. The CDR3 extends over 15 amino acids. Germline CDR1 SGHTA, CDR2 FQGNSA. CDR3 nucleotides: TGTGCCAGCAGCTTATTATTTGGCGACCCCGGGGACCAGTACTTC. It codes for CASSLLFGDPGDQYF.

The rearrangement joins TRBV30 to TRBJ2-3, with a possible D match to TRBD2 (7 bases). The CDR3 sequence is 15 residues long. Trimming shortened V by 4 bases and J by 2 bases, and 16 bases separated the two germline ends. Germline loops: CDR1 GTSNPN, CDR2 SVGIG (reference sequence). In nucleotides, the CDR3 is TGTGCCTGGACCCGGGGGGCCTCCAACACAGATACGCAGTATTTT. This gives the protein CAWTRGASNTDTQYF.

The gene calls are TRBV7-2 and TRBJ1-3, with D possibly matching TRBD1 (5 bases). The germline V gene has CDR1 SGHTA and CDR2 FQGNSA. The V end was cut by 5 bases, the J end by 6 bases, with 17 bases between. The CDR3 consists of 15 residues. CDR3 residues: CASSRGHYGENTIYF. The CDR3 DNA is TGTGCCAGCAGCAGAGGACATTACGGCGAAAACACCATATATTTT. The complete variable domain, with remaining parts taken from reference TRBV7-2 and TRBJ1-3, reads GAGVSQSPSNKVTEKGKDVELRCDPISGHTALYWYRQSLGQGLEFLIYFQGNSAPDKSGLPSDRFSAERTGGSVSTLTIQRTQQEDSAVYLCASSRGHYGENTIYFGEGSWLTVV.

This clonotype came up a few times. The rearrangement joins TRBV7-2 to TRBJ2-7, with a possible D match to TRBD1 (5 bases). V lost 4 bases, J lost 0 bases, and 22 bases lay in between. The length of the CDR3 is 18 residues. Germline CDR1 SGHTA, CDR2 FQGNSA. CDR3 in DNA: TGTGCCAGCAGCTCCCCCTCCTTCAGGCAGGGATACTCCTACGAGCAGTACTTC. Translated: CASSSPSFRQGYSYEQYF.

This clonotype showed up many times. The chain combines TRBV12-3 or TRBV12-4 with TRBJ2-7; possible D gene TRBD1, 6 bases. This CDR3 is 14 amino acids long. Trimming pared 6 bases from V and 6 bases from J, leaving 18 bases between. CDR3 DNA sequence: TGTGCCAGCAGCCCCACAGGGTCCCCTCGCGAGCAGTACTTC. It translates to CASSPTGSPREQYF.